These 17 T cell receptor beta chains came from one sample sequenced in a study of T cell repertoires in cytomegalovirus infection. Via MiXCR, TCRdb re-called the reads, giving one row per CDR3 protein. Here the sample spans about 340,000 distinct CDR3 sequences, 25% to 35% being singletons. No antigens are known for them. The sample was cultured PBMCs, taken from culture after CMV antigen stimulation. The origin of the receptors is a human donor in good health (CMV status not recorded). Some clones in this sample may be carry-over from other donors' samples.

The chain links TRBV11-2 to TRBJ1-2; a weak D match, TRBD1 (6 bases). Trimming cost V 5 bases and J 5 bases, with 12 bases left between them. Looked up from germline, CDR1 is SGHAT and CDR2 is FQNNGV. The CDR3 is 13 residues long. The DNA of the CDR3 is TGTGCCAGCAGCCCAGGGGCCCTTTATGGCTACACCTTC. Encoded protein: CASSPGALYGYTF.

This clonotype has a count of ten or more. The J gene is TRBJ2-1, the V gene TRBV4-2, with a weak D call TRBD2 (6 bases). Germline CDR1 and CDR2: LGHNA and YNFKEQ. Trimming took 1 base from V and 7 from J, leaving 11 bases between them. The CDR3 totals 14 residues. In DNA, the CDR3 is TGTGCCAGCAGCCAAGCGGGAGTATCAAATGAGCAGTTCTTC. It translates to CASSQAGVSNEQFF.

The V call is TRBV24-1, the J call TRBJ1-5, with TRBD1 identical over 8 bases. The CDR3 has 17 amino acids. Germline V CDR1 and CDR2: KGHDR, SFDVKD. V shed 1 base and J 5 bases; nucleotides not matched to a gene: 9. CDR3 nucleotides: TGTGCCACCAGTGATTTAGACCGGGACAGGCGCCATCAGCCCCAGCATTTT. Translation: CATSDLDRDRRHQPQHF.

This clonotype has only a few counts. The chain uses TRBV20-1 and TRBJ2-1; 10 nucleotides align to TRBD2. V was pared by 1 base and J by 8 bases, with 2 bases of the junction left unmatched. CDR1 is DFQATT and CDR2 is SNEGSKA in the germline V gene (reference sequence). This CDR3 spans 13 amino acids. CDR3 nucleotides: TGCAGTGCTAGAGCAAGCGGGAGGGATGAGCAGTTCTTC. Encoded protein: CSARASGRDEQFF.

V and J are TRBV4-2 and TRBJ2-5; perhaps TRBD1 as D (7 bases). The CDR3 is 16 amino acids. Trimming removed 1 base at V and 5 bases at J, with 17 bases between. The germline V gene has CDR1 LGHNA and CDR2 YNFKEQ. The CDR3 sequence: CASSQGAPTGRETQYF. The CDR3 nucleotides read TGTGCCAGCAGCCAAGGGGCTCCGACAGGGAGGGAGACCCAGTACTTC.

This clonotype was detected only a few times. This sequence joins TRBV28 and TRBJ2-7; 9 nucleotides match TRBD2. In germline, CDR1 is MDHEN, CDR2 SYDVKM. With 6 bases clipped from V and 7 bases from J, the junction kept 22 bases outside the gene matches. CDR3 size: 18 residues. The CDR3 loop is CASSYIQSRIAGVGEQYF. Written as DNA, the CDR3 is TGTGCCAGCAGCTATATCCAAAGCCGTATAGCGGGAGTGGGGGAGCAGTACTTC.

This clonotype came up a few times. CDR3 residues: CASSQDPGTHHGEQYF. The CDR3 coding sequence is TGTGCCAGCAGCCAAGATCCAGGGACTCACCACGGGGAGCAGTACTTC. The chain links TRBV4-2 to TRBJ2-7; maybe TRBD2 (6 bases). The germline gives CDR1 LGHNA, CDR2 YNFKEQ. This CDR3 has 16 amino acids. Between the trimmed V and J ends, which lost 0 bases and 7 bases, there was a span of 19 bases.

This chain joins TRBV7-8 and TRBJ2-5; D is ambiguous. Germline lookup yields CDR1 SGHVS and CDR2 FQNEAQ. This CDR3 has 15 residues. V was pared by 5 bases and J by 5 bases, with 18 bases between. In DNA form, the CDR3 reads TGTGCCAGCAGCCCCCTCGGCGGTTCGAGGGAGACCCAGTACTTC. Its protein is CASSPLGGSRETQYF. The whole variable domain, remainder taken from reference TRBV7-8 and TRBJ2-5, is GAGVSQSPRYKVAKRGQDVALRCDPISGHVSLFWYQQALGQGPEFLTYFQNEAQLDKSGLPSDRFFAERPEGSVSTLKIQRTQQEDSAVYLCASSPLGGSRETQYFGPGTRLLVL.

This clonotype has at least ten counts. CDR3 nucleotides: TGTGCCAGCAGCCAACCTTACAGGAGGGGGCAAGAGACCCAGTACTTC. Protein sequence: CASSQPYRRGQETQYF. The chain links TRBV7-2 to TRBJ2-5, with D possibly being TRBD1 or TRBD2 (6 bases each). In germline, CDR1 is SGHTA, CDR2 FQGNSA. CDR3 length: 16 amino acids. V lost 5 bases and J 2 bases, leaving 18 bases between the germline ends.

The chain combines TRBV27 with TRBJ2-7; possibly TRBD2 for D (5 bases). This CDR3 is 16 amino acids long. The germline V gene encodes CDR1 MNHEY and CDR2 SMNVEV (reference sequence). V shed 2 bases and J shed 4 bases, with 18 bases lying between them. CDR3 bases: TGTGCCAGCAGTTTAAGTCTAGCAAAAGGGCTTTACGAGCAGTACTTC. It yields the protein CASSLSLAKGLYEQYF.

There are many counts of this clonotype. V usage is TRBV7-9 and J usage is TRBJ1-2; 10 nucleotides align to TRBD1. The CDR3 runs to 16 residues. Losses at the gene ends were 5 bases for V and 0 bases for J; bases not matched to a gene: 6. Germline CDR1 reads SEHNR; CDR2 reads FQNEAQ (reference sequence). This CDR3 reads CASSTRDRGTNYGYTF. The CDR3, as DNA: TGTGCCAGCAGCACCCGGGACAGGGGTACTAACTATGGCTACACCTTC.

The rearrangement joins TRBV18 to TRBJ1-3; D is ambiguous. V lost 2 bases and J lost 1, with 9 bases in between. The CDR3 extends over 15 amino acids. Per the germline V gene, CDR1 is KGHSH and CDR2 is LQKENI. CDR3 loop: CASSPSRESGNTIYF. In nucleotides, the CDR3 is TGTGCCAGCTCACCATCGCGGGAGTCTGGAAACACCATATATTTT.

The chain joins TRBV25-1 to TRBJ2-5; D not certain. The length of the CDR3 is 14 residues. Germline V gene data show CDR1 as MGHDK and CDR2 as SYGVNS. Deletions cut 2 bases from V and 0 bases from J, with 7 bases between. The CDR3 is CASSEQEYQETQYF. CDR3 sequence (DNA): TGTGCCAGCAGTGAACAGGAGTACCAAGAGACCCAGTACTTC.

A few counts support this clonotype. The chain joins TRBV4-1 to TRBJ1-1; 9 positions match TRBD1. Germline CDR1 is MGHRA and CDR2 is YSYEKL. The V gene end was trimmed by 2 bases and the J gene end by 5 bases; junction bases not matched to a gene: 6. The CDR3 length is 15 residues. The CDR3, as DNA: TGCGCCAGCAGCCAACCTTACAGGGGGCCGACTGAAGCTTTCTTT. Its protein is CASSQPYRGPTEAFF.

This chain uses TRBV6-2 or TRBV6-3 with TRBJ1-5; TRBD1 matches 9 bases. The germline CDR1 and CDR2 sequences are MNHEY and SVGEGT. The V segment lost 7 bases and the J segment 7 bases; nucleotides outside the gene matches: 11. The CDR3 spans 15 residues. CDR3 amino acids: CASTLGTGRGQPQHF. As DNA, the CDR3 is TGTGCCAGCACCTTAGGGACAGGGCGAGGCCAGCCCCAGCATTTT.

This clonotype turned up a few times. The chain couples TRBV20-1 to TRBJ2-7; 11 nucleotides line up with TRBD2. The CDR3 has 14 residues. J lost 7 bases, V lost 2 bases, and 7 bases had no gene match. Germline V lookup: CDR1 DFQATT, CDR2 SNEGSKA (reference sequence). This chain's CDR3 is CSARIAGGPGEQYF. CDR3 DNA sequence: TGCAGTGCTAGAATAGCGGGAGGGCCGGGAGAGCAGTACTTC.

Only a few counts were recorded for this clonotype. This chain connects TRBV7-7 to TRBJ2-1; 8 positions agree with TRBD2. J was trimmed by 8 bases and V by 4 bases; bases with no gene match: 4. This CDR3 spans 13 amino acids. The germline gives CDR1 SSHAT, CDR2 FNYEAQ (reference sequence). The CDR3: CASSYSGGHEQFF. The CDR3 DNA sequence: TGTGCCAGCAGCTACAGCGGGGGCCATGAGCAGTTCTTC.